This entry concerns a single T cell receptor (beta chain). This sample is part of a study of T-cell reconstitution after alpha-beta-depleted transplantation in children. Preparing the TCRbeta library involved the use of unique molecular identifiers. One entry per CDR3 protein results from TCRdb running MiXCR on the PCR reads. The data contain roughly 500,000 distinct CDR3 sequences, 15% to 20% of them singletons. This specimen was PBMCs from the stem cell graft donor, taken from the stem cell graft. This receptor was taken from a human donor who donated a stem cell graft to a child with acute lymphoblastic leukemia.

The DNA of the CDR3 is TGTGCCAGCAGCGCGATCCTAGCAGGGTTTCTCAATGAGCAGTTCTTC. Translated, it gives CASSAILAGFLNEQFF. The J gene is TRBJ2-1, the V gene TRBV7-9; D may be TRBD1 or TRBD2 (5 bases each). CDR1 SEHNR and CDR2 FQNEAQ come from the germline V gene (reference sequence). The CDR3 has 16 amino acids. V was shortened by 5 bases and J by 6 bases, with 20 bases between the two germline ends.